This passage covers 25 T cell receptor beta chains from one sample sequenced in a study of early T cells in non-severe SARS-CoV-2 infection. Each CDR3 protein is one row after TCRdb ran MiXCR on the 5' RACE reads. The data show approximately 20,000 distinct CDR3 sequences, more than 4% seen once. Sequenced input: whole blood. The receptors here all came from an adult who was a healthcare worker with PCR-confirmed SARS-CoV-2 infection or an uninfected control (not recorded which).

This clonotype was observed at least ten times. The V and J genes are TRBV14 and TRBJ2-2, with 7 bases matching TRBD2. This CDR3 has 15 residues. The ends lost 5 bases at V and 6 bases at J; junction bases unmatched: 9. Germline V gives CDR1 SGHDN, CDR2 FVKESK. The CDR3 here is CASSRTGTKSGELFF. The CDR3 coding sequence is TGTGCCAGCAGCAGGACCGGGACTAAATCCGGGGAGCTGTTTTTT.

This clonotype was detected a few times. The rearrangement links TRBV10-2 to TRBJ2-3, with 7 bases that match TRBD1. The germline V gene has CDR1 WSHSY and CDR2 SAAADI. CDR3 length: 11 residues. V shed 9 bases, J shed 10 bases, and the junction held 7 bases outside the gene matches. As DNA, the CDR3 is TGCGCCAGGAACGACAGGGACGCGCAGTATTTT. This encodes CARNDRDAQYF.

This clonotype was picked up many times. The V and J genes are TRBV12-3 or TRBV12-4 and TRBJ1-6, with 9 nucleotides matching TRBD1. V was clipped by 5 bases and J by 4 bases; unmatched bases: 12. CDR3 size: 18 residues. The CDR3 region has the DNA TGTGCCAGCAGTACGCCGGGACAGGGTGTTTCGTATAATTCACCCCTCCACTTT. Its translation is CASSTPGQGVSYNSPLHF.

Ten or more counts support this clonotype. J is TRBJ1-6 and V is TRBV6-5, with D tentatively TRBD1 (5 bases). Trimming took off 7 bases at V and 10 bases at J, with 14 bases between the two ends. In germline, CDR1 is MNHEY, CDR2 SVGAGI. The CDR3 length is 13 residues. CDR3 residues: CASTGFRGSPLHF. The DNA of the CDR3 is TGTGCCAGCACAGGGTTTCGAGGCTCACCCCTCCACTTT.

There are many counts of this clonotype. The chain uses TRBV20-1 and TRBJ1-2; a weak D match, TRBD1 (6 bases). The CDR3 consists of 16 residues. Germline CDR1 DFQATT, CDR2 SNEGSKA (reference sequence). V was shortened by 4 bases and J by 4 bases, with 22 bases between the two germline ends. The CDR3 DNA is TGCAGTGCTATCAAGGGGGGCGAGGTTAAGCCCTATGGCTACACCTTC. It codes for CSAIKGGEVKPYGYTF.

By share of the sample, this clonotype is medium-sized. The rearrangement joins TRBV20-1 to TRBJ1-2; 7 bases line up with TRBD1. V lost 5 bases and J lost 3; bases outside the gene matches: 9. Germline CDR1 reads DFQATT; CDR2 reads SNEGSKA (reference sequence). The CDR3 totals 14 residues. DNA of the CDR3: TGCAGTGCTCAGAATCGACAGGGCGACTATGGCTACACCTTC. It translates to CSAQNRQGDYGYTF.

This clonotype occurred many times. The chain's CDR3 is CASSFRGRGPNNEQFF. As DNA, the CDR3 is TGTGCCAGCAGCTTTCGTGGGCGGGGGCCCAACAATGAGCAGTTCTTC. The chain uses TRBV11-2 and TRBJ2-1; D may be TRBD2 (7 bases). Between the trimmed V and J ends, which lost 3 bases and 5 bases, there was a span of 17 bases. This CDR3 is 16 amino acids long. The germline gives CDR1 SGHAT, CDR2 FQNNGV.

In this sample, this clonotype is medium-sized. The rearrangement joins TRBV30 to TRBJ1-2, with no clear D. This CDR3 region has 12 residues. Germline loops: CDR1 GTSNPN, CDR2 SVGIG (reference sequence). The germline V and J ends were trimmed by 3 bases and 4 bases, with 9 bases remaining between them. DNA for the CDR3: TGTGCCTGGAGGCCGGAGACCTATGGCTACACCTTC. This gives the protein CAWRPETYGYTF.

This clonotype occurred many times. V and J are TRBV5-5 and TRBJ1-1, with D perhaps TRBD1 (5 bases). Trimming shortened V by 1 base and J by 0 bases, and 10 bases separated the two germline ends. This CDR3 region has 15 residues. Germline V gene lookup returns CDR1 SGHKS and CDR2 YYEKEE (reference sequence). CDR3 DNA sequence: TGTGCCAGCAGCTTGTCGGGGGTCTTGAACACTGAAGCTTTCTTT. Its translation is CASSLSGVLNTEAFF.

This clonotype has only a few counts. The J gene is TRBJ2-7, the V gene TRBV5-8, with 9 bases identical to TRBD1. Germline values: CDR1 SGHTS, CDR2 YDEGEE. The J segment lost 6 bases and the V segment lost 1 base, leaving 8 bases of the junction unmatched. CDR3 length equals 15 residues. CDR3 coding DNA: TGTGCCAGCAGCTTGAGCGGGACAGGGACGAGCGAGCAGTACTTC. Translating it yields CASSLSGTGTSEQYF.

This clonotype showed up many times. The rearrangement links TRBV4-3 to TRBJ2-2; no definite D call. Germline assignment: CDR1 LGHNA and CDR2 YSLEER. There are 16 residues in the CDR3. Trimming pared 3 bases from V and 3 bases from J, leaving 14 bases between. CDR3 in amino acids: CASSHAFIDDTGELFF. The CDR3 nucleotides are TGCGCCAGCAGCCACGCCTTCATTGATGACACCGGGGAGCTGTTTTTT.

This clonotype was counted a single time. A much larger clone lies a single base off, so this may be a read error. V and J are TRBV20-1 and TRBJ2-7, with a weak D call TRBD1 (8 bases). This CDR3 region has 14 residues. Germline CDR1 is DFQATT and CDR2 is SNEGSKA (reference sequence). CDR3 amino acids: CSARDSDRDYKQYF. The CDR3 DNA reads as TGCAGTGCTAGAGATTCGGACAGGGACTACAAGCAGTACTTC.

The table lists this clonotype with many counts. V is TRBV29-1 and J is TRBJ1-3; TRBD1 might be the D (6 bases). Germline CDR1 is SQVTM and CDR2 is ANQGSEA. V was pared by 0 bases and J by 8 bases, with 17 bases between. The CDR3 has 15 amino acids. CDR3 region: CSVEDGGRGRDTIYF. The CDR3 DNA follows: TGCAGCGTTGAAGATGGGGGCAGGGGACGGGACACCATATATTTT.

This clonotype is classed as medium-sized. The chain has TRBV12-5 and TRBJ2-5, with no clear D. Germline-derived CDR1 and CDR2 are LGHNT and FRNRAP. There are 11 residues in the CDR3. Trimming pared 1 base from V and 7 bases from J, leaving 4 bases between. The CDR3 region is CASGLEWTQYF. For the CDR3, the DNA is TGTGCTAGTGGTTTGGAATGGACCCAGTACTTC.

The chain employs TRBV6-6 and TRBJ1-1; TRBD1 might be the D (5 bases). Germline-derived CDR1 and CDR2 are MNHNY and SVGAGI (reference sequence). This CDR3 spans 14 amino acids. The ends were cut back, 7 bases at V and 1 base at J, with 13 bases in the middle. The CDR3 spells CASTYRGGNTEAFF. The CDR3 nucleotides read TGTGCCAGCACCTACCGGGGGGGGAACACTGAAGCTTTCTTT.

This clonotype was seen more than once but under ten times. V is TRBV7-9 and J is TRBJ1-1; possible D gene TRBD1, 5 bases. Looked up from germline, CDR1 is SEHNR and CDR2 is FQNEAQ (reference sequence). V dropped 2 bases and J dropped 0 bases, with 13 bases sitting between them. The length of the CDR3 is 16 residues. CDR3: CASSLTGVPMNTEAFF. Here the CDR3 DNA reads TGTGCCAGCAGCTTAACGGGGGTTCCTATGAACACTGAAGCTTTCTTT.

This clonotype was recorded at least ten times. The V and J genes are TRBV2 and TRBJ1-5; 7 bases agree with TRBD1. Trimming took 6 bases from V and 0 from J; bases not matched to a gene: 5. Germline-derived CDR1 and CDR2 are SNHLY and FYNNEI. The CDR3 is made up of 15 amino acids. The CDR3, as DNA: TGTGCCAGCAGGAAAGGACAGGTTAGCAATCAGCCCCAGCATTTT. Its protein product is CASRKGQVSNQPQHF.

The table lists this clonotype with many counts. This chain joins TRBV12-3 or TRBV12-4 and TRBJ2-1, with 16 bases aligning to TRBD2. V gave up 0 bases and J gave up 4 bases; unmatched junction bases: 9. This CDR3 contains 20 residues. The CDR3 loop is CASSLASGTSGGARYNEQFF. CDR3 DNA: TGTGCCAGCAGTTTAGCCTCCGGGACTAGCGGGGGGGCTAGGTACAATGAGCAGTTCTTC.

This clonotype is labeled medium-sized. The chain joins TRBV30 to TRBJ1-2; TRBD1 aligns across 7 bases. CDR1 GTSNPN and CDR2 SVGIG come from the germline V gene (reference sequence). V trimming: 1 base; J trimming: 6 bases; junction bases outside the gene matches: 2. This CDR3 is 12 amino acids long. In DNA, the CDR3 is TGTGCCTGGAGTGACAGGGGCGATGGCTACACCTTC. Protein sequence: CAWSDRGDGYTF.

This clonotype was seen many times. The CDR3 nucleotides read TGCAGCGTTGGACAGGGGGCGATGGAGACCCAGTACTTC. This encodes CSVGQGAMETQYF. This chain joins TRBV29-1 and TRBJ2-5; the match to TRBD1 covers 10 bases. After removal of 4 bases from V and 5 bases from J, the junction contained 4 bases not matched to a gene. CDR1 is SQVTM and CDR2 is ANQGSEA in the germline V gene. The CDR3 extends over 13 amino acids.

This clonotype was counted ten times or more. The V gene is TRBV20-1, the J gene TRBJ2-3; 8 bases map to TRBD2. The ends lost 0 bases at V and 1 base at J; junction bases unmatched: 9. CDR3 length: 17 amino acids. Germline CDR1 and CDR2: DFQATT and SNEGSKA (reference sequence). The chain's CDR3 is CSARDYGGAGGTDTQYF. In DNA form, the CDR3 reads TGCAGTGCTAGAGACTACGGGGGGGCCGGTGGCACAGATACGCAGTATTTT.

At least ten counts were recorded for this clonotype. The CDR3 here is CASSLDRLRRETQYF. CDR3 DNA sequence: TGTGCCAGCAGCTTAGACCGACTGAGACGAGAGACCCAGTACTTC. The V and J genes are TRBV7-8 and TRBJ2-5; D gene ambiguous. The CDR3 totals 15 residues. V was pared by 1 base and J by 4 bases, with 13 bases between. Germline V gene sequence: CDR1 SGHVS, CDR2 FQNEAQ.

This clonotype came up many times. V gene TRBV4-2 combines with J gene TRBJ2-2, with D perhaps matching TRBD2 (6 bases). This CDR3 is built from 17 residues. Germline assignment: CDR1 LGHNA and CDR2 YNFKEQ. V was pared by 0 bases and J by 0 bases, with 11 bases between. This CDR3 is CASSQERGRANTGELFF. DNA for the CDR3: TGTGCCAGCAGCCAAGAGCGGGGAAGAGCGAACACCGGGGAGCTGTTTTTT.

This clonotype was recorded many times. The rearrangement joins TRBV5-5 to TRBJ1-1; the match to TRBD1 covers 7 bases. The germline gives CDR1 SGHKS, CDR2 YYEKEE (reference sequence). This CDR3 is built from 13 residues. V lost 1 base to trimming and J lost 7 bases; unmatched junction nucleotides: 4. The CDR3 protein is CASSLTQGVEAFF. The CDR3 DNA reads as TGTGCCAGCAGCTTGACGCAGGGGGTTGAAGCTTTCTTT.

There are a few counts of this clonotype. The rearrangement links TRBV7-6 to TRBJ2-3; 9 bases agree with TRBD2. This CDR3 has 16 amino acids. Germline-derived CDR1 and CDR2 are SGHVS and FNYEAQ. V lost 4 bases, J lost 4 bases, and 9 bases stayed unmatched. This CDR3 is CASSYWAGGLADTQYF. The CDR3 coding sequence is TGTGCCAGCAGCTACTGGGCGGGGGGGCTCGCAGATACGCAGTATTTT.